A selection of T cell receptor beta chains follows, all from one sample in a study of blood T cell repertoires in COVID-19. Sequencing used immunoSEQ multiplex PCR; TCRdb keeps in-frame clones, though not all of them. The table lists approximately 280,000 clones, 70% to 85% of them singletons. The sample taken for sequencing was peripheral blood. The source of these receptors is a human donor with COVID-19, enrolled during active disease. The donor label of this sample is uncertain. Both conserved end residues are part of each CDR3. D genes are given only for firm matches. Not all rows give a size; the values are once, few, many and, for expanded clones, a class.

>NA|few|TRBV6-2/TRBV6-3|TRBJ1-5
CASSYFSGRVGVQPQHF
TGTGCCAGCAGTTACTTTTCCGGGAGGGTGGGCGTTCAGCCCCAGCATTTT
>NA|once|TRBV27|TRBJ2-3
CASSPPGIRADTQYF
TGTGCCAGCAGTCCCCCGGGAATTCGGGCGGATACGCAGTATTTT
>TRBD2|NA|TRBV9|TRBJ2-7
CASGREIGLVHEQYF
TGTGCCAGCGGGCGGGAGATAGGGTTAGTCCACGAGCAGTACTTC
>TRBD1|NA|TRBV28|TRBJ1-1
CASSRMAGGDFDTEAFF
TGTGCCAGCAGCCGTATGGCAGGGGGCGATTTTGACACTGAAGCTTTCTTT
>NA|once|TRBV20-1|TRBJ1-5
CSASELSNQPQHF
TGCAGTGCTAGTGAACTGAGTAATCAGCCCCAGCATTTT
>NA|NA|TRBV19|TRBJ1-2
CASSIGKKEDYGYTF
TGTGCCAGTAGTATAGGAAAGAAGGAGGACTATGGCTACACCTTC
>TRBD2|NA|TRBV27|TRBJ2-2
CASSSSGRAHTGELFF
TGTGCCAGCAGTTCCAGCGGGAGGGCCCACACCGGGGAGCTGTTTTTT
>NA|NA|TRBV12-3/TRBV12-4|TRBJ2-7
CASGTSLSYEQYF
TGTGCCAGTGGGACTTCCTTATCCTACGAGCAGTACTTC
>TRBD1|few|TRBV27|TRBJ2-1
CASSSLGQGARNEQFF
TGTGCCAGCAGCTCACTCGGACAGGGGGCGCGAAATGAGCAGTTCTTC
>NA|NA|TRBV6-5|TRBJ1-5
CASRTRGNQPQHF
TGTGCCAGCAGAACTCGGGGGAATCAGCCCCAGCATTTT
>TRBD2|NA|TRBV19|TRBJ2-1
CASSILLTSGSHNEQFF
TGTGCCAGTAGTATTCTATTGACTAGCGGGAGTCACAATGAGCAGTTCTTC
>NA|NA|TRBV9|TRBJ1-3
CASSVGGQAGNTIYF
TGTGCCAGCAGCGTAGGGGGGCAGGCTGGAAACACCATATATTTT
>NA|once|TRBV14|TRBJ1-1
CASSQVRGARVYTEAFF
TGTGCCAGCAGCCAAGTTCGGGGGGCGCGGGTGTACACTGAAGCTTTCTTT
>TRBD2|NA|TRBV19|TRBJ2-1
CASRDSGLAGGGGEQFF
TGTGCCAGTAGGGACTCGGGACTAGCGGGAGGGGGGGGTGAGCAGTTCTTC
>NA|NA|TRBV5-1|TRBJ2-2
CASSPDSGGTGELFF
TGCGCCAGCAGCCCAGACTCCGGAGGAACCGGGGAGCTGTTTTTT
>TRBD1|NA|TRBV5-6|TRBJ1-1
CASSLGTGVRNTEAFF
TGTGCCAGCAGCTTGGGGACAGGGGTCCGGAACACTGAAGCTTTCTTT
>TRBD1|once|TRBV14|TRBJ1-1
CASSQGYWGGQGGPDTEAFF
TGTGCCAGCAGCCAAGGGTACTGGGGGGGACAGGGCGGTCCGGACACTGAAGCTTTCTTT
>TRBD2|NA|TRBV7-2|TRBJ2-3
CASRSVAGYTDTQYF
TGTGCCAGCAGGTCGGTAGCGGGGTACACAGATACGCAGTATTTT
>NA|NA|TRBV12-3/TRBV12-4|TRBJ2-2
CASRWANTGELFF
TGTGCCAGCAGATGGGCAAACACCGGGGAGCTGTTTTTT
>TRBD2|once|TRBV24-1|TRBJ2-1
CATSDRRGRGAFYNEQFF
TGTGCCACCAGTGATCGCCGGGGGAGGGGAGCGTTCTACAATGAGCAGTTCTTC
>TRBD2|NA|TRBV3-1/TRBV3-2|TRBJ2-5
CASSQGLAGIGETQYF
TGTGCCAGCAGCCAAGGCCTAGCGGGTATCGGAGAGACCCAGTACTTC
>NA|NA|TRBV30|TRBJ2-3
CAWNNGRDTQYF
TGTGCCTGGAACAACGGGAGAGACACGCAGTATTTT
>NA|NA|TRBV19|TRBJ1-1
CASRVGTRNTEAFF
TGTGCCAGTAGGGTCGGGACTCGGAACACTGAAGCTTTCTTT
>TRBD1|NA|TRBV10-3|TRBJ2-7
CAISAGTGKDEQYF
TGTGCCATCAGTGCCGGGACAGGGAAGGACGAGCAGTACTTC
>NA|NA|TRBV7-2|TRBJ2-1
CASSLVGTGLDEQFF
TGTGCCAGCAGCTTAGTAGGCACAGGGTTGGATGAGCAGTTCTTC
>TRBD1|NA|TRBV29-1|TRBJ2-7
CSVDGTGGYEQYF
TGCAGCGTTGATGGGACAGGGGGTTACGAGCAGTACTTC
>NA|few|TRBV19|TRBJ1-2
CASSIDGQNYGYTF
TGTGCCAGTAGTATAGATGGGCAAAACTATGGCTACACCTTC
>NA|NA|TRBV5-1|TRBJ1-4
CASSLAPGLTNEKLFF
TGCGCCAGCAGCTTGGCCCCGGGGTTAACTAATGAAAAACTGTTTTTT
>NA|once|TRBV3-1/TRBV3-2|TRBJ2-1
CASSPTRGSYNEQFF
TGTGCCAGCAGCCCGACTAGGGGCTCCTACAATGAGCAGTTCTTC
>TRBD1|NA|TRBV6-5|TRBJ1-5
CASRAEGAGNQPQHF
TGTGCCAGCAGGGCCGAGGGGGCCGGCAATCAGCCCCAGCATTTT
>TRBD2|NA|TRBV19|TRBJ2-5
CARGVGLAGGPRYQETQYF
TGTGCCAGGGGCGTCGGACTAGCGGGAGGGCCTCGGTACCAAGAGACCCAGTACTTC
>NA|once|TRBV3-1/TRBV3-2|TRBJ2-1
CASSQRGLGTNEQFF
TGTGCCAGCAGCCAACGGGGACTCGGGACTAATGAGCAGTTCTTC
>NA|NA|TRBV28|TRBJ2-4
CASTSGLAKNIQYF
TGTGCCAGCACCTCGGGTTTAGCCAAAAACATTCAGTACTTC
>TRBD1|NA|TRBV28|TRBJ2-7
CASRTQGVDEQYF
TGTGCCAGCCGGACGCAGGGGGTGGACGAGCAGTACTTC
>TRBD1|NA|TRBV30|TRBJ2-7
CAWNRDRGEQYF
TGTGCCTGGAACAGGGACAGGGGTGAGCAGTACTTC
>NA|NA|TRBV5-6|TRBJ2-3
CASSLGSLTDTQYF
TGTGCCAGCAGCCTGGGATCACTCACAGATACGCAGTATTTT
>NA|NA|TRBV5-5|TRBJ1-1
CASSFVDNGEAFF
TGTGCCAGCAGCTTCGTAGACAACGGTGAAGCTTTCTTT
>TRBD1|NA|TRBV6-9|TRBJ1-6
CASTRDRSGSPLHF
TGTGCCAGCACCAGGGACAGATCGGGGTCACCCCTCCACTTT
>NA|few|TRBV5-4|TRBJ1-4
CASSLAGKDEKLFF
TGTGCCAGCAGCTTGGCGGGTAAAGATGAAAAACTGTTTTTT
>TRBD1|once|TRBV2|TRBJ2-3
CASTADRGITDTQYF
TGTGCCAGCACCGCCGACAGGGGCATTACAGATACGCAGTATTTT
>NA|NA|TRBV5-1|TRBJ1-1
CASSLQVMNTEAFF
TGCGCCAGCAGCTTACAGGTCATGAACACTGAAGCTTTCTTT